The source of this T cell receptor (beta chain) is a study of T cells in Graves' hyperthyroidism and ophthalmopathy. RNA transcripts yielded amplified TCR beta CDR3 regions. First-round RT-PCR targeting the TCR CDR3 was performed with the HTBI primer set. A single record per CDR3 protein comes from TCRdb applying MiXCR to the multiplex PCR reads. Here the sample spans hundreds of thousands of distinct CDR3 sequences, about 16% being singletons. CDR3 size: 15 residues. J gave up 4 bases and V 5 bases, and 10 bases lay outside the gene matches. CDR1 and CDR2 from the germline V gene are MNHEY and SMNVEV (reference sequence).

The clonotype was recovered from a middle-aged man with Graves' hyperthyroidism. The chain combines TRBV27 with TRBJ1-2; 7 bases agree with TRBD1. The specimen was blood. CDR3 sequence reads: CASSPIPGQSYGYTF. The CDR3 bases are TGTGCCAGCAGTCCCATTCCGGGACAGAGCTATGGCTACACCTTC.